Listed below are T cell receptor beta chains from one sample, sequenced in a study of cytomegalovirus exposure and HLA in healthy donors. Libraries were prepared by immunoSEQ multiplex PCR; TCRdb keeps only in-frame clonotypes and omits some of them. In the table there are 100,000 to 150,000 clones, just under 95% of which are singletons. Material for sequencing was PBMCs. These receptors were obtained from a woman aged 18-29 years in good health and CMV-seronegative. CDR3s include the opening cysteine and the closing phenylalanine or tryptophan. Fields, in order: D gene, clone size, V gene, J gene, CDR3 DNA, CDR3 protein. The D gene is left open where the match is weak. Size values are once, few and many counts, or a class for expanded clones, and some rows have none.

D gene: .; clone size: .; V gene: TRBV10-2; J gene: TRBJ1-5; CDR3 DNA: TGCGCCAGCAGGGACAGAGGGAGCAATCAGCCCCAGCATTTT; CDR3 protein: CASRDRGSNQPQHF
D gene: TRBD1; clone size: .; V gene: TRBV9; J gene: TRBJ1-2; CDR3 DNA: TGTGCCAGCAGCCCGTACAGGGGGCAGTATGGCTACACCTTC; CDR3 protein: CASSPYRGQYGYTF
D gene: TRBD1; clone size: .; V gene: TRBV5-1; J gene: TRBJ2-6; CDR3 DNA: TGCGCCAGCAGCCGTGGACAGGGACGCTTCTCTGGGGCCAACGTCCTGACTTTC; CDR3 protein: CASSRGQGRFSGANVLTF
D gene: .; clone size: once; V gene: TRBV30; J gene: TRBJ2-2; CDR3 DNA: TGTGCCTGGGGGAGCACCGGGGAGCTGTTTTTT; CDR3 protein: CAWGSTGELFF
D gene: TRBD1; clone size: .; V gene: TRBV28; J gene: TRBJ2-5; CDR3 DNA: TGTGCCAGCAGTTTAATGAAGGGGGCAGAGACCCAGTACTTC; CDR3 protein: CASSLMKGAETQYF
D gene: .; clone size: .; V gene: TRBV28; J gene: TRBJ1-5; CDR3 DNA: TGTGCCACCCTCGCCTCAGGCCAGCCCCAGCATTTT; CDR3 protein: CATLASGQPQHF
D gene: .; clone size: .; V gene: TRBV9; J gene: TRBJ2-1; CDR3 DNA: TGTGCCAGCAGCGTAGAAGAGGTTACTATCAATGAGCAGTTCTTC; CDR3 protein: CASSVEEVTINEQFF
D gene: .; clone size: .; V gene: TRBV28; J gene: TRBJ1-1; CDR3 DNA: TGTGCCAGCAGTTTGGGAGGGGGGATGAACACTGAAGCTTTCTTT; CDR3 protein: CASSLGGGMNTEAFF
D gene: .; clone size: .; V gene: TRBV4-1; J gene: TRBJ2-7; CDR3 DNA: TGCGCCAGCAGCCAAGAAAGGGGGTTGACCTACGAGCAGTACTTC; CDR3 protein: CASSQERGLTYEQYF
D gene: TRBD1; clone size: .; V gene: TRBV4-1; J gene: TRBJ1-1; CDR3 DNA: TGCGCCAGCAGCCTACACCCGGGACAGGGGAACACTGAAGCTTTCTTT; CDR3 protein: CASSLHPGQGNTEAFF
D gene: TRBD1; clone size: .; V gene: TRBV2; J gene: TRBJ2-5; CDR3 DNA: TGTGCCAGCAGTGCCGGGACAGGGGAAGAGACCCAGTACTTC; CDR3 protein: CASSAGTGEETQYF
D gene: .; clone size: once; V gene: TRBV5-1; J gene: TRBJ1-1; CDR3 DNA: TGCGCCAGCAGCTTGGCGGGGGGGGCCAACACTGAAGCTTTCTTT; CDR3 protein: CASSLAGGANTEAFF
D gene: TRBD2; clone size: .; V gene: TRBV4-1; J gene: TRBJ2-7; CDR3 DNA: TGCGCCAGCAGCCTCCTCGGGGGACTAGCGGAGACCTCCTACGAGCAGTACTTC; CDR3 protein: CASSLLGGLAETSYEQYF
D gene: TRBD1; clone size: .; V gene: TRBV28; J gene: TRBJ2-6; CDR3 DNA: TGTGCCAGCCGGGACAGGACCTTAAGCGTCCTGACTTTC; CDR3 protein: CASRDRTLSVLTF
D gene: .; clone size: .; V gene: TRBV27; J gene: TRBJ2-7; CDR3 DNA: TGTGCCAGCAGATCAGCGGTGGCCGGCTACGAGCAGTACTTC; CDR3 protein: CASRSAVAGYEQYF
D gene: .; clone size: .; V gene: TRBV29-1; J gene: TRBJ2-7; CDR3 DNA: TGCAGCGTAGAGACAGTTTCCTACGAGCAGTACTTC; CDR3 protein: CSVETVSYEQYF
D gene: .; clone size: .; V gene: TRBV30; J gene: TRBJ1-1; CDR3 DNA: TGTGCCTGGAGTGTAACAGCGAACACTGAAGCTTTCTTT; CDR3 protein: CAWSVTANTEAFF
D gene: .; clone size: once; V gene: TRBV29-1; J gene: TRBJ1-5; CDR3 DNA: TGCAGCGTGGTAACAGGGCCACGGGGGCCCCAGCATTTT; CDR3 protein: CSVVTGPRGPQHF
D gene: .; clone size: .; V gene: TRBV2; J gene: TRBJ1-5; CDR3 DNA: TGTGCCAGCAGTGTAGGGGTAGGACAGCCCCAGCATTTT; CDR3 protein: CASSVGVGQPQHF
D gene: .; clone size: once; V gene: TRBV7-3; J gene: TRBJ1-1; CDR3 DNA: TGTGCCAGCAGCTTAACCGGAGTGAACACTGAAGCTTTCTTT; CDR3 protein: CASSLTGVNTEAFF
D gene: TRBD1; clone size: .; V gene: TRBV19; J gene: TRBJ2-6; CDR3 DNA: TGTGCCAGTAGTATAAGAAAATGGACAGGGGGCGCTGGGGCCAACGTCCTGACTTTC; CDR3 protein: CASSIRKWTGGAGANVLTF
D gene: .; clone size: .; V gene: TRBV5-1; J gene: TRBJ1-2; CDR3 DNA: TGCGCCAGCAGCTTGATAGACAGGAACGGGTATGGCTACACCTTC; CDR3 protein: CASSLIDRNGYGYTF
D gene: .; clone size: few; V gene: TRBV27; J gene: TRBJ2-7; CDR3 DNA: TGTGGCTGGTACGGGGAACGGAGCTACGAGCAGTACTTC; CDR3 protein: CGWYGERSYEQYF
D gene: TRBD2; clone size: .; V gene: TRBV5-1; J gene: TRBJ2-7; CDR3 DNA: TGCGCCAGCAGCCCGGGACTAGTAGGCGGCGAGCAGTACTTC; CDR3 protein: CASSPGLVGGEQYF